This T cell receptor (beta chain) is drawn from a study of response to subunit inactivated influenza vaccine. TCRdb ran MiXCR on the RT-PCR reads and lists one entry per CDR3 protein. The data contain roughly 710,000 distinct CDR3 sequences, around 15% of them singletons. Trimming took off 0 bases at V and 7 bases at J, with 12 bases between the two ends. The CDR3 totals 14 residues. The germline V gene encodes CDR1 LGHNA and CDR2 YNFKEQ. The sample here was PBMCs from blood, taken 14 to 15 days before vaccination. This chain joins TRBV4-2 and TRBJ1-1; D call uncertain. This TCR derives from a middle-aged man who received an inactivated influenza vaccine. The CDR3 DNA sequence: TGTGCCAGCAGCCAAGACCCCATTGACGGTGAAGCTTTCTTT. Translation: CASSQDPIDGEAFF.